The entry below gives a single T cell receptor (beta chain) sequence along with its context. The antigen is undetermined. The sample originates from a study of T cells after yellow fever vaccination. Overall study findings and caveats: The study re-detected most primary-vaccination clones after the booster (96% CD4, roughly 90% CD8). Peaking on day 5 versus 15, the secondary response was faster but weaker.

Each CDR3 protein is one row after TCRdb ran MiXCR on the 5' RACE reads. The data contain around 610,000 distinct CDR3 sequences, around an eighth of them seen just once; the ten biggest clones take up over 11%. Germline CDR1 reads LNHDA; CDR2 reads SQIVND (reference sequence). The ends were cut back, 0 bases at V and 9 bases at J, with 10 bases in the middle. There are 13 residues in the CDR3. V usage is TRBV19 and J usage is TRBJ2-3; a weak D match, TRBD2 (5 bases). Source: PBMCs, taken on the day of the yellow fever booster vaccination. This clonotype originated in a man aged 30 to 39 who received the YFV17D yellow fever vaccine. CDR3 in amino acids: CASSIEGRETQYF. The CDR3 DNA reads TGTGCCAGTAGTATAGAGGGAAGGGAGACGCAGTATTTT. Filled out from reference TRBV19 and TRBJ2-3, the complete variable domain reads DGGITQSPKYLFRKEGQNVTLSCEQNLNHDAMYWYRQDPGQGLRLIYYSQIVNDFQKGDIAEGYSVSREKKESFPLTVTSAQKNPTAFYLCASSIEGRETQYFGPGTRLTVL.